This TCR beta chain originates from a study of response to subunit inactivated influenza vaccine. Broader study findings: Authors suggested each seasonal flu vaccination may recruit only limited numbers of new T cells.

A note on this clonotype: As yet, its antigen is unknown.

TCRdb reanalysed the RT-PCR reads using MiXCR and keeps one entry per CDR3 protein. This table has more than 550,000 distinct CDR3 sequences, 10% to 15% appearing once. Trimming took off 8 bases at V and 8 bases at J, with 15 bases between the two ends. This CDR3 comprises 13 residues. Germline CDR1 and CDR2: MNHNS and SASEGT. The TCR comes from a middle-aged man who received an inactivated influenza vaccine. The specimen was PBMCs from blood, collected on the day of vaccination. The rearrangement joins TRBV6-1 to TRBJ1-4; D is uncertain. The CDR3 spells CASYSAGVEKLFF. CDR3 in DNA: TGTGCCAGCTATTCGGCCGGAGTCGAAAAACTGTTTTTT.